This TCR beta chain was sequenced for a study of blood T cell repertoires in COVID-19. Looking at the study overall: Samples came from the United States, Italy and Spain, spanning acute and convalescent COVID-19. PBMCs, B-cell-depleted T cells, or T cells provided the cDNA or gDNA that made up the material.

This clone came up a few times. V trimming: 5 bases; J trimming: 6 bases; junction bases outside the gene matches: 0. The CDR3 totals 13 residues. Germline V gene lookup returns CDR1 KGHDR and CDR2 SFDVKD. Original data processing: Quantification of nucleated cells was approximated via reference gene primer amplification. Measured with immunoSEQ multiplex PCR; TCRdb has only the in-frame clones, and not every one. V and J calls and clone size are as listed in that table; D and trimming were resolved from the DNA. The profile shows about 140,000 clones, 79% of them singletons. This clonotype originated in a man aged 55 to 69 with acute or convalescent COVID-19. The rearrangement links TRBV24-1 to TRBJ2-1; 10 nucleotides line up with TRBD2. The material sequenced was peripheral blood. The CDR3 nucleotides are TGTGCCACCAGTGGACTAGCGGGCAATGAGCAGTTCTTC. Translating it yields CATSGLAGNEQFF.